The 9 T cell receptor beta chains reported below all come from one sample, sequenced in a study of cytomegalovirus exposure and HLA in healthy donors. Sequencing used immunoSEQ multiplex PCR; TCRdb keeps in-frame clones, though not all of them. The sample consists of about 160,000 clones, approximately 96% of them appearing once. Sequenced material: PBMCs. The receptors shown here come from a woman younger than 35 in good health and CMV-seronegative.

The chain is built from TRBV7-2 and TRBJ1-2, with 7 bases identical to TRBD1. Looked up from germline, CDR1 is SGHTA and CDR2 is FQGNSA. The CDR3 length is 13 residues. The trim removed 3 bases at V and 8 bases at J, leaving 6 bases unmatched. The CDR3 is CASSLRKGAGYTF. CDR3 DNA sequence: TGTGCCAGCAGCTTGAGAAAGGGGGCCGGCTACACCTTC.

This sequence joins TRBV5-1 and TRBJ1-2; 11 nucleotides line up with TRBD1. The CDR3 has 15 amino acids. V was pared by 4 bases and J by 4 bases, with 6 bases of the junction left unmatched. CDR1 and CDR2 from the germline V gene are SGHRS and YFSETQ. CDR3 residues: CASSIGQGAAYGYTF. In nucleotides, the CDR3 is TGCGCCAGCAGCATAGGACAGGGGGCCGCCTATGGCTACACCTTC.

V gene TRBV2 combines with J gene TRBJ2-4; tentatively, D is TRBD2 (6 bases). The CDR3 runs to 14 residues. Between the trimmed V and J ends, which lost 6 bases and 6 bases, there was a span of 15 bases. CDR1 is SNHLY and CDR2 is FYNNEI in the germline V gene. DNA of the CDR3: TGTGCCAGCAGGACGACTAGTCCCGGAAACATTCAGTACTTC. This encodes CASRTTSPGNIQYF.

V usage is TRBV5-1 and J usage is TRBJ2-1; TRBD2 agrees at 7 bases. CDR1 and CDR2 (germline): SGHRS, YFSETQ. Losses at the gene ends were 4 bases for V and 4 bases for J; bases not matched to a gene: 5. The CDR3 runs to 14 residues. The CDR3 reads CASSAGDFYNEQFF. In DNA, the CDR3 is TGCGCCAGCAGCGCGGGAGACTTTTACAATGAGCAGTTCTTC.

The rearrangement links TRBV6-5 to TRBJ1-4; 10 bases are shared with TRBD1. The germline CDR1 and CDR2 sequences are MNHEY and SVGAGI. This CDR3 is built from 14 residues. V trimming: 4 bases; J trimming: 8 bases; junction bases outside the gene matches: 4. This CDR3 is CASSSDRGQEKLFF. In DNA, the CDR3 is TGTGCCAGCAGTTCCGACAGGGGGCAAGAAAAACTGTTTTTT.

V gene TRBV5-1 combines with J gene TRBJ2-3; D may be TRBD2 (5 bases). From germline, CDR1 is SGHRS and CDR2 YFSETQ. V gave up 1 base and J gave up 2 bases, with 11 bases separating them. The CDR3 totals 15 residues. CDR3 sequence reads: CASSLNGLDTDTQYF. The CDR3 bases are TGCGCCAGCAGCTTGAACGGACTGGACACAGATACGCAGTATTTT. Full variable domain (rest looked up from reference TRBV5-1 and TRBJ2-3): KAGVTQTPRYLIKTRGQQVTLSCSPISGHRSVSWYQQTPGQGLQFLFEYFSETQRNKGNFPGRFSGRQFSNSRSEMNVSTLELGDSALYLCASSLNGLDTDTQYFGPGTRLTVL.

The rearrangement uses TRBV19 and TRBJ2-3, with TRBD2 identical over 8 bases. V was pared by 5 bases and J by 6 bases, with 13 bases of the junction left unmatched. The germline gives CDR1 LNHDA, CDR2 SQIVND (reference sequence). The CDR3 runs to 16 residues. The CDR3 DNA is TGTGCCAGTAGTTGGGTTGTTGCGGGGGGTGCGGATACGCAGTATTTT. This codes for CASSWVVAGGADTQYF. Full variable domain (outside the CDR3, taken from reference TRBV19 and TRBJ2-3): DGGITQSPKYLFRKEGQNVTLSCEQNLNHDAMYWYRQDPGQGLRLIYYSQIVNDFQKGDIAEGYSVSREKKESFPLTVTSAQKNPTAFYLCASSWVVAGGADTQYFGPGTRLTVL.

The J gene is TRBJ2-3, the V gene TRBV18, with TRBD2 identical over 10 bases. The ends lost 6 bases at V and 2 bases at J; junction bases unmatched: 5. Germline CDR1 KGHSH, CDR2 LQKENI. This CDR3 is 15 amino acids long. CDR3: CASSLLAGNTDTQYF. For the CDR3, the DNA is TGTGCCAGCTCGTTACTAGCGGGAAACACAGATACGCAGTATTTT.

The V and J genes are TRBV14 and TRBJ2-1; 8 nucleotides agree with TRBD2. The CDR3 covers 14 residues. The trim removed 0 bases at V and 7 bases at J, leaving 2 bases unmatched. Germline V gene sequence: CDR1 SGHDN, CDR2 FVKESK. The CDR3 sequence is CASSQELAVNEQFF. The CDR3 DNA follows: TGTGCCAGCAGCCAAGAACTAGCGGTTAATGAGCAGTTCTTC.